The rows below give T cell receptor beta chains drawn from one sample of a study of CXCR3-negative and CXCR3-positive naive CD8 T cells. TCRdb re-called the 5' RACE reads, yielding one record per CDR3 amino acid sequence without DNA. This listing includes some 67,000 distinct CDR3 sequences. Specimen: naive CXCR3- CD8+ T cells from blood. These receptors all stem from a human donor in good health. Some clones in this sample may be carry-over from other donors' samples. The CDR3 runs from the conserved cysteine through the conserved F or W.

j_call | v_call | cdr3_aa
TRBJ1-6 | TRBV9 | CASSDGQGISPLHF
TRBJ1-6 | TRBV7-9 | CASSLAPGGEHNSPLHF
TRBJ2-5 | TRBV20-1 | CSASVGIYPGLAGGVYQETQYF
TRBJ2-2 | TRBV20-1 | CSARPSGINTGELFF
TRBJ2-7 | TRBV7-9 | CASSPSGGEVSYEQYF
TRBJ1-4 | TRBV29-1 | CSVVGQTDNEKLFF
TRBJ2-2 | TRBV6-5 | CASSYESVPNTGELFF
TRBJ2-2 | TRBV5-5 | CASSLAGQTGELFF
TRBJ2-5 | TRBV27 | CTSSFGRRWWVPQYF
TRBJ1-1 | TRBV29-1 | CSVVGMNTEAFF
TRBJ2-7 | TRBV28 | CASSWESTDYEQYF
TRBJ2-3 | TRBV28 | CASSLVPGTYTQYF
TRBJ2-3 | TRBV6-2/TRBV6-3 | CASGRPRTWDTQYF
TRBJ2-3 | TRBV7-2 | CASSLLAGETDTQYF
TRBJ2-7 | TRBV6-1 | CASSEERGAIDEQYF
TRBJ1-2 | TRBV7-6 | CASSLAWGTAGYTF
TRBJ1-5 | TRBV27 | CASSFSNQPQHF